The T cell receptor (beta chain) under discussion was sequenced for a study of blood T cell repertoires in COVID-19. At the level of the study: From the United States, Italy and Spain came samples of acute and convalescent COVID-19. T cells, B-cell-depleted T cells, or PBMCs supplied cDNA or gDNA.

Trimming took off 6 bases at V and 0 bases at J, with 14 bases between the two ends. Germline-derived CDR1 and CDR2 are ENHRY and SYGVKD. This CDR3 region has 15 residues. Method: immunoSEQ multiplex PCR; TCRdb's copy keeps in-frame clones and lacks some. The data contain 110,000 to 150,000 clones, 65% to 90% of them seen just once; the ten biggest clones take up 2.5% to 3%. This TCR came from a man aged 45-65 years with acute or convalescent COVID-19. The sample taken for sequencing was peripheral blood. This chain connects TRBV10-3 to TRBJ1-2, with D possibly TRBD1 on 6 matching bases. The CDR3 reads CAIRPRDNTNYGYTF. CDR3 nucleotide sequence: TGTGCCATCAGACCCCGGGACAATACTAACTATGGCTACACCTTC.